This T cell receptor (beta chain) was identified during a study of T-cell memory formation after mild COVID-19. Study background: Clusters were largely donor specific. Notes on the study in general: For contracting clones, CD4+ ones sat mainly in CM and EM, CD8+ in EMRA. Clones that shrank (day 15 to 85) were balanced CD4/CD8, whereas later expanders leaned CD4+.

This clonotype was observed a handful of times. Antigen unknown. 5'RACE with constant-segment primers built TCRalpha and TCRbeta cDNA libraries with UMIs. TCRdb processed the 5' RACE reads anew with MiXCR; each CDR3 protein has one entry. This sample has around 430,000 distinct CDR3 sequences, with roughly 15% found just once. Trimming stripped 0 bases from V and 4 bases from J, with 16 bases between. Germline CDR1 reads LGHNA; CDR2 reads YSLEER. The CDR3 loop spans 16 amino acids. The TCR originated in a man between 18 and 35 years old who had mild COVID-19 (a few samples of this study predate the infection). Cell type and time point are not known. Input material: PBMCs or a T cell subset sorted from them (not recorded which). V and J are TRBV4-3 and TRBJ2-7; maybe TRBD2 (6 bases). The CDR3 is CASSQDPGGIWYEQYF. The CDR3 DNA is TGCGCCAGCAGCCAAGATCCCGGGGGTATTTGGTACGAGCAGTACTTC.